A single sample is the source of the 5 T cell receptor beta chains below, sequenced in a study of identical twins. TCRdb re-called the 5' RACE reads through MiXCR, storing one row per CDR3 protein. Of 400,000 to 500,000 distinct CDR3 sequences listed, 14% are singletons. These data also formed part of another study, on yellow fever vaccine responses in identical twins.

The material sequenced was CD4+ T cells sorted from blood. These receptors originate from a woman younger than 35 in good health.

This chain links TRBV12-3 or TRBV12-4 with TRBJ2-4; D is perhaps TRBD2 (5 bases). This CDR3 is built from 15 residues. Trimming shortened V by 8 bases and J by 0 bases, and 14 bases separated the two germline ends. This CDR3 reads CASENGELAKNIQYF. CDR3 bases: TGTGCCAGCGAAAACGGGGAACTAGCCAAAAACATTCAGTACTTC.

J is TRBJ2-5 and V is TRBV5-1, with TRBD1 as a possible D gene (6 bases). V lost 5 bases, J lost 3 bases, and 11 bases lay in between. Germline V lookup: CDR1 SGHRS, CDR2 YFSETQ. The CDR3 sequence is 13 residues long. The CDR3 reads CASRTGLKETQYF. As DNA, the CDR3 is TGCGCCAGCAGAACAGGGCTAAAAGAGACCCAGTACTTC.

This clonotype was found a few times. The genes are TRBV5-6 and TRBJ2-7; the D is unclear. The CDR3 length is 15 residues. Trimming cost V 4 bases and J 5 bases, with 19 bases left between them. CDR1 SGHDT and CDR2 YYEEEE come from the germline V gene. This chain's CDR3 is CASSPLTFGGDEQYF. The CDR3 nucleotides are TGTGCCAGCAGCCCCCTGACTTTTGGCGGAGACGAGCAGTACTTC.

Ten or more counts support this clonotype. The CDR3 protein is CSVAQGAREQYF. The CDR3 DNA reads TGCAGCGTTGCACAGGGGGCTCGCGAGCAGTACTTC. The gene calls are TRBV29-1 and TRBJ2-7; 9 bases line up with TRBD1. After removal of 4 bases from V and 6 bases from J, the junction contained 4 bases not matched to a gene. Germline CDR1 and CDR2: SQVTM and ANQGSEA. The CDR3 consists of 12 residues.

The genes are TRBV6-2 or TRBV6-3 and TRBJ2-7; no reliable D call. The germline gives CDR1 MNHEY, CDR2 SVGEGT. The CDR3 totals 15 residues. V lost 6 bases and J 1 base, leaving 16 bases between the germline ends. The CDR3 sequence: CASRTLVTPSYEQYF. The CDR3 DNA is TGTGCCAGCAGAACCCTTGTTACCCCGTCCTACGAGCAGTACTTC.